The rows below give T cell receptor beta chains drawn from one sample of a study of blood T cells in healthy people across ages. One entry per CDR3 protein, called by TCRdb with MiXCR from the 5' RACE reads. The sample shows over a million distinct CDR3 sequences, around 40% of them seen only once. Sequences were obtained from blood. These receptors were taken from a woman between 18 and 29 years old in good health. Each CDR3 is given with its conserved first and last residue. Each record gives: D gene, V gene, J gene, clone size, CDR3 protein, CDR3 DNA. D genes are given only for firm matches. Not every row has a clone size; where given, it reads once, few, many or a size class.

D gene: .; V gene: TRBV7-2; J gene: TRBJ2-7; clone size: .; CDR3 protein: CASSFAAHSSYEQYF; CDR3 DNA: TGTGCCAGCAGCTTTGCGGCGCACAGCTCCTACGAGCAGTACTTC
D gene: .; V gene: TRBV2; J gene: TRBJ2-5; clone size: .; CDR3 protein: CASSMARESGTQYF; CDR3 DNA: TGTGCCAGCAGTATGGCGCGGGAATCTGGGACCCAGTACTTC
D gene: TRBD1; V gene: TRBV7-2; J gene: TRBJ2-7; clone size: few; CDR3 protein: CASSPSAGTGGPEQYF; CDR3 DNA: TGTGCCAGCAGCCCAAGCGCCGGGACAGGGGGCCCCGAGCAGTACTTC
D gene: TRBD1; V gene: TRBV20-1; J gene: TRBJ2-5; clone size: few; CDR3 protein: CSAGTGINEQYF; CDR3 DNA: TGCAGTGCTGGGACAGGGATAAATGAGCAGTACTTC
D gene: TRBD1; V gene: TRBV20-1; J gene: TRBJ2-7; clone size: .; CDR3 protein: CSARDPTGGYEQYF; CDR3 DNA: TGCAGTGCTAGAGATCCCACAGGGGGCTACGAGCAGTACTTC
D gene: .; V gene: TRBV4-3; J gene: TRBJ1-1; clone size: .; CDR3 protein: CASSPLGGALNTEAFF; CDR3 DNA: TGCGCCAGCAGCCCCCTGGGAGGGGCGTTGAACACTGAAGCTTTCTTT
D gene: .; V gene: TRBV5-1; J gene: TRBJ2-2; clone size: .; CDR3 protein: CASSLALFTGELFF; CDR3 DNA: TGCGCCAGCAGCTTGGCGCTTTTCACCGGGGAGCTGTTTTTT
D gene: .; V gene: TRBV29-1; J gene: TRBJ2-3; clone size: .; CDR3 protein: CSVRLAADTQYF; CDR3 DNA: TGCAGCGTTAGGTTGGCGGCAGATACGCAGTATTTT
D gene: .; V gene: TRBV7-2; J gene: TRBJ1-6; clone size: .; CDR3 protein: CASSGSGIYYSPLHF; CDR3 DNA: TGTGCCAGCAGCGGATCCGGGATATATTATTCACCCCTCCACTTT
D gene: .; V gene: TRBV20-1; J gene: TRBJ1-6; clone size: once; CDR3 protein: CSATPGPNSYNSPLHF; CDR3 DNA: TGCAGTGCTACCCCGGGACCGAACTCCTATAATTCACCCCTCCACTTT
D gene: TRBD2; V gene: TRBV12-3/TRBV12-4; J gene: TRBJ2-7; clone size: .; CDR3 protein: CASSFPLEREGRDEQYF; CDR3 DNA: TGTGCCAGCAGTTTTCCCCTCGAGCGGGAGGGCCGGGACGAGCAGTACTTC
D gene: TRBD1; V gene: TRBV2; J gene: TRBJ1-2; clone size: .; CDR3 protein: CASSGPDRGPLNYGYTF; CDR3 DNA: TGTGCCAGCAGTGGTCCGGACAGGGGGCCCTTAAACTATGGCTACACCTTC
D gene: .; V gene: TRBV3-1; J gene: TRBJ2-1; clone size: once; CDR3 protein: CASSQDGDGREQFF; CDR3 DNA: TGTGCCAGCAGCCAAGATGGAGATGGGCGCGAGCAGTTCTTC
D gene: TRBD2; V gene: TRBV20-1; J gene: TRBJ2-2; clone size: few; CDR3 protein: CSASSGSVTGELFF; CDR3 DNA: TGCAGTGCTTCTAGCGGGAGTGTCACCGGGGAGCTGTTTTTT
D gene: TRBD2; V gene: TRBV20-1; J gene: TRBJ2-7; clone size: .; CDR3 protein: CSARTGTSGTAEQYF; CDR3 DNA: TGCAGTGCTAGAACCGGGACTAGCGGGACCGCCGAGCAGTACTTC
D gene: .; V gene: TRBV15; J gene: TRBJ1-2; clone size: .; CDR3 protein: CATSRGRDHGYTF; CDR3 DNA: TGTGCCACCAGCAGAGGCAGGGACCATGGCTACACCTTC
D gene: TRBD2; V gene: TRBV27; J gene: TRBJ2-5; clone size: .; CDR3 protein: CASGYLAGGLETQYF; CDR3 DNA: TGTGCCAGCGGATATCTAGCGGGGGGGCTGGAGACCCAGTACTTC
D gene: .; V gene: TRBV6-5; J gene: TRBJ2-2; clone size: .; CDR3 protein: CASSYVLGGSPHTGELFF; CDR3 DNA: TGTGCCAGCAGTTACGTGCTAGGAGGAAGCCCACACACCGGGGAGCTGTTTTTT
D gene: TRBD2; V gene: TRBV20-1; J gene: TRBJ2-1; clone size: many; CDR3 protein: CSAKASGRYHNEQFF; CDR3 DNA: TGCAGTGCTAAGGCTAGCGGGAGGTACCACAATGAGCAGTTCTTC
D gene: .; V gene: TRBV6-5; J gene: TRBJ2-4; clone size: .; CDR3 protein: CASSKTRLEQYF; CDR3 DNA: TGTGCCAGCAGTAAAACACGGTTGGAGCAGTACTTC
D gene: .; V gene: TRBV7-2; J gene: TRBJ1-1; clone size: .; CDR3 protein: CASSWTTAGAFF; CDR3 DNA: TGTGCCAGCAGCTGGACGACAGCAGGGGCTTTCTTT
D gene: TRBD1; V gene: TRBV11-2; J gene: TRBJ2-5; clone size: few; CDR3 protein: CASSPGTGLQETQYF; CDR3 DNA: TGTGCCAGCAGCCCAGGGACAGGACTACAAGAGACCCAGTACTTC
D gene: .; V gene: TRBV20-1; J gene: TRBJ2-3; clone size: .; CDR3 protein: CSARDLGGDPDTQYF; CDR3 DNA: TGCAGTGCTAGAGATTTAGGCGGGGATCCAGATACGCAGTATTTT
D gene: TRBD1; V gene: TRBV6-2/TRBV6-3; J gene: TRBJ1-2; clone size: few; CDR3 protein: CASRDDAGTGAYGYTF; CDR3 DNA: TGTGCCAGCAGGGATGATGCCGGGACAGGGGCCTATGGCTACACCTTC
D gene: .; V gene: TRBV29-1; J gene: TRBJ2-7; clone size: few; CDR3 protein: CSGLSWGEQYF; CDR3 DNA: TGCAGCGGGTTGTCGTGGGGCGAGCAGTACTTC
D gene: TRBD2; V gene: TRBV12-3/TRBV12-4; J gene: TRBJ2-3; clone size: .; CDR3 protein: CASSPFSLAGVSTDTQYF; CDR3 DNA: TGTGCCAGCAGCCCTTTTTCCCTAGCGGGGGTTTCCACAGATACGCAGTATTTT